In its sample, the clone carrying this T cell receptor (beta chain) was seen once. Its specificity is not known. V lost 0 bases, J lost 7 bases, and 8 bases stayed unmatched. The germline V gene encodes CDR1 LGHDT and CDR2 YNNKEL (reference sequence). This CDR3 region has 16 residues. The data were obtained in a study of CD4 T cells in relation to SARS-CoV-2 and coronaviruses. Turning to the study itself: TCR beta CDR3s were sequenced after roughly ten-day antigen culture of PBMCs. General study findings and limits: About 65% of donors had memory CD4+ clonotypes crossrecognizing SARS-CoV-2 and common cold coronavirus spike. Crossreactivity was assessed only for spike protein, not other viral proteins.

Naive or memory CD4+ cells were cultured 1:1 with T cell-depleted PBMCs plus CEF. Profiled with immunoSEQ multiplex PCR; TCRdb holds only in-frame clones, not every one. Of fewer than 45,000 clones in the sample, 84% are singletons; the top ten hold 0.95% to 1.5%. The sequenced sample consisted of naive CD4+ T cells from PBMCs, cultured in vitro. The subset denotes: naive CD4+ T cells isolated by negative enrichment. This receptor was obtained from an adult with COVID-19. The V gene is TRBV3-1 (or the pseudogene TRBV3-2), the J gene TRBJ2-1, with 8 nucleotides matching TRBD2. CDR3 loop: CASSQDLAGGGNEQFF. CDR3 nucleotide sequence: TGTGCCAGCAGCCAAGATCTGGCGGGAGGTGGTAATGAGCAGTTCTTC.